Below, one T cell receptor beta chain is given with its context. Its antigen remains unidentified. No clone much larger than this one lies a single base away; base qualities are absent. Trimming at the junction amounts to 3 bases on V and 7 bases on J, and the germline ends lie 10 bases apart. Sequences MNHEY (CDR1) and SVGAGI (CDR2) are obtained from the germline V gene. The CDR3 spans 14 residues, from the cysteine through the phenylalanine. The retained sequence is limited to the CDR3, 42 bases, with the frame set at the first base. The immunoSEQ Assay, a bias-controlled multiplex PCR, was used to amplify TCRbeta CDR3 regions from genomic DNA. As for the original processing: Nucleated cell counts per sample were estimated from amplification of reference gene primers within the assay. To quantify the absolute abundance of each unique TCRbeta CDR3 rearrangement, sequence reads were collapsed and filtered. For each sample, productive Simpson clonality was calculated by taking the square root of Simpson's diversity index across productive rearrangements. This immuneACCESS table, as held by TCRdb, lists in-frame sequences with V and J called but not all clones. Of the missing ones, under half trace to an unresolved V gene in checked studies; the others have no known cause. For V, J and clone size, that table is used; D and trimming come from the DNA. The sample profile shows about 160,000 clones; roughly 84% of them were found once. The ten biggest clones cover around 7% of the sample.

The sample originates from a study of blood T cell repertoires in COVID-19 (dated by TCRdb to the early 2020s). About the study as a whole: The collaborator samples originated in the United States, Italy and Spain and spanned the acute and convalescent phases of COVID-19. The samples were drawn from two sources: the first 160 participants of the ongoing ImmuneRACE study, and 1,254 subjects contributed by 6 global collaborators. Subjects who had been exposed to COVID-19, were actively infected with it, or had recovered from it provided the deeply sampled blood TCRbeta repertoires that made up the dataset. The repertoires were released in a freely available public database meant as a resource for research on the immune response to SARS-CoV-2. The prospective study material was composed of cDNA or gDNA derived from T cells, B-cell-depleted T cells, or PBMCs. Where available, HLA class I and class II types were obtained from metadata supplied by the sample provider rather than from assay-based typing. A de-identified subject ID, COVID-19 status, age in years and sex were almost always included in the sample metadata.

Collaborating institutions collected whole blood in K2EDTA tubes following their own protocols. For TCRbeta analysis, collaborators shipped samples in one of three forms: frozen whole blood, isolated PBMCs, or DNA extracted from either of those sample types. Study-level results and caveats: How much clinical and demographic metadata was included differed by source and by participant, and the metadata was provided uncurated.

The TCR comes from a middle-aged man with active or convalescent COVID-19. Specimen: peripheral blood. The chain links TRBV6-5 with TRBJ1-6; there is no confident call for the D gene. The CDR3 protein: CASSYRERNSPLHF. The nucleotide sequence is TGTGCCAGCAGTTATCGGGAAAGGAATTCACCCCTCCACTTT.